The present TCR beta chain was sequenced within a study of T cells in Graves' hyperthyroidism and ophthalmopathy. Authors of the study amplified TCR beta CDR3 regions from RNA transcripts. The HTBI set primed first-round TCR CDR3 RT-PCR. From the multiplex PCR reads, TCRdb called clonotypes with MiXCR, one entry per CDR3 protein. There are 200,000 to 250,000 distinct CDR3 sequences in the sample; approximately 24% occur only once, and under 40% lies in the top ten. This clonotype was picked up many times. The CDR3 runs 14 residues. The ends lost 6 bases at V and 9 bases at J; junction bases unmatched: 8. Germline V CDR1 and CDR2: GTSNPN, SVGIG (reference sequence).

This TCR came from a woman in her 40s with Graves' ophthalmopathy. Material: blood. The genes are TRBV30 and TRBJ1-6, with TRBD1 identical over 10 bases. The CDR3 nucleotides read TGTGCCTGCGACAGGGGGCTTTATTCTTCACCCCTCCACTTT. It is translated as CACDRGLYSSPLHF.